The 25 T cell receptor beta chains below come from one sample, sequenced in a study of primary melanoma T cells and metastatic recurrence. Profiling relied on immunoSEQ multiplex PCR, and the TCRdb table lists in-frame clones only, not all of them. The repertoire includes 550 to 750 clones, around three quarters of them detected once, and roughly 18% sits in the top ten. The sample comprised melanoma tumor tissue. Every receptor here comes from a human donor with melanoma.

The V and J genes are TRBV19 and TRBJ2-2; TRBD1 agrees at 8 bases. CDR3 size: 14 residues. Trimming took 5 bases from V and 5 from J; bases not matched to a gene: 4. Germline V lookup: CDR1 LNHDA, CDR2 SQIVND (reference sequence). This CDR3 is CASSQTGDTGELFF. DNA for the CDR3: TGTGCCAGTAGTCAGACAGGGGATACCGGGGAGCTGTTTTTT.

CDR3: CASSPEVWDPLNGQYF. CDR3 nucleotides: TGCGCCAGCAGCCCGGAGGTCTGGGACCCGCTGAACGGCCAGTACTTC. The V gene is TRBV1, the J gene TRBJ2-5. TRBV1 represents a pseudogene. This CDR3 is 16 amino acids long.

This clone came up a few times. The chain couples TRBV18 to TRBJ2-1; 7 nucleotides align to TRBD1. The germline V gene has CDR1 KGHSH and CDR2 LQKENI. The V and J ends lost 6 bases and 4 bases, in that order; junction bases with no gene match: 9. The CDR3 consists of 15 residues. CDR3 nucleotides: TGTGCCAGCTCCGTCCGGGACAGCTATTACAATGAGCAGTTCTTC. Translated: CASSVRDSYYNEQFF.

The V call is TRBV7-4, the J call TRBJ2-7, with D maybe TRBD2 (6 bases). CDR3 size: 15 residues. CDR1 and CDR2 (germline): SGHVT, SQSDAQ. V lost 0 bases and J 0 bases, leaving 9 bases between the germline ends. This chain's CDR3 is CASSLAVGSSYEQYF. The CDR3 DNA follows: TGTGCCAGCAGCTTAGCGGTCGGGAGCTCCTACGAGCAGTACTTC.

V gene TRBV6-8 combines with J gene TRBJ1-1; D is unclear. Trimming removed 0 bases at V and 5 bases at J, with 13 bases between. The CDR3 sequence is 15 residues long. Germline loops: CDR1 MNHGY, CDR2 SAAAGT. CDR3 nucleotide sequence: TGTGCCAGCAGTTACTCGAATGCAGGAAGGACTGAAGCTTTCTTT. Residues: CASSYSNAGRTEAFF.

V and J are TRBV6-8 and TRBJ2-5, with a tentative D call TRBD1 (6 bases). The CDR3 runs 14 residues. Trimming removed 4 bases from V and 2 bases from J, with 11 bases in between. Germline CDR1 is MNHGY and CDR2 is SAAAGT. The DNA for the CDR3 is TGTGCCAGCAGTTGGGTGGACAGACAAGAGACCCAGTACTTC. Protein: CASSWVDRQETQYF.

The chain links TRBV30 to TRBJ1-1; D call uncertain. The CDR3 has 13 amino acids. V gave up 0 bases and J gave up 1 base, with 6 bases separating them. Germline V CDR1 and CDR2: GTSNPN, SVGIG (reference sequence). The CDR3 DNA reads as TGTGCCTGGAGTGTAGAAGGGAACACTGAAGCTTTCTTT. This encodes CAWSVEGNTEAFF.

This rearrangement joins TRBV28 to TRBJ2-7; possibly TRBD1 for D (5 bases). Germline V lookup: CDR1 MDHEN, CDR2 SYDVKM. The CDR3 contains 14 residues. Trimming cost V 3 bases and J 2 bases, with 11 bases left between them. CDR3 in DNA: TGTGCCAGCAGTTTTGGTCAGGGTCCCTACGAGCAGTACTTC. Its protein product is CASSFGQGPYEQYF.

CDR3 DNA: TGCGCCAGCAGCTCCACAGGGGTTGGGCAGTTCTTC. As protein: CASSSTGVGQFF. The rearrangement uses TRBV5-1 and TRBJ2-1, with 7 bases lining up with TRBD1. The CDR3 loop spans 12 amino acids. Germline-derived CDR1 and CDR2 are SGHRS and YFSETQ. Unmatched junction bases numbered 6, after V lost 3 bases and J lost 12 bases. Looking up the rest from reference TRBV5-1 and TRBJ2-1 gives the full variable domain: KAGVTQTPRYLIKTRGQQVTLSCSPISGHRSVSWYQQTPGQGLQFLFEYFSETQRNKGNFPGRFSGRQFSNSRSEMNVSTLELGDSALYLCASSSTGVGQFFGPGTRLTVL.

The chain links TRBV28 to TRBJ2-3; D remains unclear. Germline V gene lookup returns CDR1 MDHEN and CDR2 SYDVKM. V dropped 7 bases and J dropped 4 bases, with 12 bases sitting between them. CDR3 length: 13 amino acids. CDR3 residues: CASKTSAADTQYF. DNA of the CDR3: TGTGCCAGCAAAACAAGCGCGGCAGATACGCAGTATTTT.

The gene calls are TRBV19 and TRBJ1-1, with a weak D call TRBD1 (5 bases). Trimming cost V 5 bases and J 5 bases, with 9 bases left between them. The CDR3 consists of 12 residues. Germline CDR1 is LNHDA and CDR2 is SQIVND (reference sequence). The CDR3 protein is CASSLGVTEAFF. The CDR3 DNA is TGTGCCAGTAGTTTAGGGGTAACTGAAGCTTTCTTT.

The chain joins TRBV28 to TRBJ1-1; D is unclear. The CDR3 runs to 12 residues. CDR1 and CDR2 from the germline V gene are MDHEN and SYDVKM. Trimming removed 6 bases from V and 9 bases from J, with 14 bases in between. DNA of the CDR3: TGTGCCAGCAGCCCCGGAGCGCAGAAAGCTTTCTTT. Translation: CASSPGAQKAFF.

The rearrangement joins TRBV7-6 to TRBJ1-5, with a possible D match to TRBD1 (5 bases). This CDR3 contains 14 residues. The germline V and J ends were trimmed by 3 bases and 7 bases, with 13 bases remaining between them. Germline-derived CDR1 and CDR2 are SGHVS and FNYEAQ. CDR3 region: CASSFGTPGQPQHF. DNA for the CDR3: TGTGCCAGCAGCTTCGGGACTCCCGGACAGCCCCAGCATTTT.

The chain couples TRBV30 to TRBJ1-1; no clear D gene. V lost 0 bases, J lost 7 bases, and 9 bases lay in between. The germline V gene has CDR1 GTSNPN and CDR2 SVGIG (reference sequence). The CDR3 has 12 residues. In DNA, the CDR3 is TGTGCCTGGAGTGTCCCGCGGGGTGAAGCTTTCTTT. Translating gives CAWSVPRGEAFF.

This clone was detected only a few times. The J gene is TRBJ1-1, the V gene TRBV5-1; tentatively, D is TRBD1 (6 bases). This CDR3 region has 15 residues. V shed 0 bases and J shed 0 bases, with 9 bases lying between them. From germline, CDR1 is SGHRS and CDR2 YFSETQ. The CDR3 DNA is TGCGCCAGCAGCTTGGCGGGACACATGAACACTGAAGCTTTCTTT. Translated, it gives CASSLAGHMNTEAFF.

The rearrangement joins TRBV29-1 to TRBJ1-2, with D perhaps TRBD1 (6 bases). CDR1 SQVTM and CDR2 ANQGSEA come from the germline V gene. This CDR3 region has 13 residues. The ends were cut back, 6 bases at V and 4 bases at J, with 15 bases in the middle. In DNA, the CDR3 is TGCAGCGTGGGGGACGGGGGCGGCTATGGCTACACCTTC. It translates to CSVGDGGGYGYTF.

V usage is TRBV10-2 and J usage is TRBJ1-1; D might be TRBD1 (5 bases). Germline V gives CDR1 WSHSY, CDR2 SAAADI. Trimming cost V 6 bases and J 3 bases, with 14 bases left between them. The CDR3 sequence is 14 residues long. The CDR3 DNA follows: TGCGCCAGCAGAACTTCTGACAGACACACTGAAGCTTTCTTT. Translating it yields CASRTSDRHTEAFF.

The chain couples TRBV19 to TRBJ2-2, with 9 bases identical to TRBD1. V lost 5 bases to trimming and J lost 4 bases; unmatched junction nucleotides: 5. Germline V lookup: CDR1 LNHDA, CDR2 SQIVND (reference sequence). The CDR3 has 15 residues. The CDR3 region has the DNA TGTGCCAGTAGTCACCGGACAGGGGTCACCGGGGAGCTGTTTTTT. Translated: CASSHRTGVTGELFF.

The chain employs TRBV28 and TRBJ2-6; D is perhaps TRBD1 or TRBD2 (5 bases each). Germline values: CDR1 MDHEN, CDR2 SYDVKM. Trimming pared 5 bases from V and 4 bases from J, leaving 15 bases between. This CDR3 comprises 16 residues. CDR3 protein: CASSLSWGSGANVLTF. The CDR3 nucleotides read TGTGCCAGCAGTCTTTCCTGGGGGTCAGGGGCCAACGTCCTGACTTTC.

The genes are TRBV18 and TRBJ2-2; 8 positions match TRBD2. CDR1 and CDR2 from the germline V gene are KGHSH and LQKENI. Trimming at V came to 3 bases and at J to 5 bases, leaving 11 bases not matched to a gene. The CDR3 runs 17 residues. The CDR3 bases are TGTGCCAGCTCACCTGATCCAGCGGGGGATCTTACCGGGGAGCTGTTTTTT. This encodes CASSPDPAGDLTGELFF.

This chain uses TRBV30 with TRBJ1-1; 9 nucleotides agree with TRBD1. With 5 bases clipped from V and 1 base from J, the junction kept 5 bases outside the gene matches. Per the germline V gene, CDR1 is GTSNPN and CDR2 is SVGIG (reference sequence). The CDR3 is 14 amino acids. In nucleotides, the CDR3 is TGTGCCTGGCGAGGGGGACAGGGGAACACTGAAGCTTTCTTT. Protein product: CAWRGGQGNTEAFF.

V and J are TRBV19 and TRBJ1-1, with D uncertain. The V gene's germline CDR1 is LNHDA and CDR2 SQIVND (reference sequence). V lost 7 bases and J lost 1, with 19 bases in between. The length of the CDR3 is 16 residues. This chain's CDR3 is CASKNPRAISNTEAFF. The CDR3 DNA reads TGTGCCAGTAAGAATCCTAGGGCGATTTCGAACACTGAAGCTTTCTTT.

The chain is built from TRBV11-3 and TRBJ2-5, with 8 bases matching TRBD2. The CDR3 contains 14 residues. With 3 bases clipped from V and 4 bases from J, the junction kept 4 bases outside the gene matches. Germline-derived CDR1 and CDR2 are SGHNT and YENEEA. As DNA, the CDR3 is TGTGCCAGCAGCTTGGCGGGGGGCGGAGAGACCCAGTACTTC. Encoded protein: CASSLAGGGETQYF.

This clone was picked up a small number of times. V is TRBV19 and J is TRBJ1-1; D perhaps matches TRBD1 (5 bases). The V gene's germline CDR1 is LNHDA and CDR2 SQIVND (reference sequence). This CDR3 has 14 amino acids. Trimming took 1 base from V and 7 from J, leaving 13 bases between them. CDR3 coding DNA: TGTGCCAGTAGTATAGGGGGCAGACCCTTTGAAGCTTTCTTT. It translates to CASSIGGRPFEAFF.

The gene calls are TRBV27 and TRBJ2-4; D unresolved. The germline V gene has CDR1 MNHEY and CDR2 SMNVEV (reference sequence). CDR3 size: 15 residues. The V end lost 5 bases, the J end lost 3 bases, and 14 bases lay between the germline ends. CDR3 sequence (DNA): TGTGCCAGCAGTCCACGAGAGGTTGGCAAAAACATTCAGTACTTC. This encodes CASSPREVGKNIQYF.